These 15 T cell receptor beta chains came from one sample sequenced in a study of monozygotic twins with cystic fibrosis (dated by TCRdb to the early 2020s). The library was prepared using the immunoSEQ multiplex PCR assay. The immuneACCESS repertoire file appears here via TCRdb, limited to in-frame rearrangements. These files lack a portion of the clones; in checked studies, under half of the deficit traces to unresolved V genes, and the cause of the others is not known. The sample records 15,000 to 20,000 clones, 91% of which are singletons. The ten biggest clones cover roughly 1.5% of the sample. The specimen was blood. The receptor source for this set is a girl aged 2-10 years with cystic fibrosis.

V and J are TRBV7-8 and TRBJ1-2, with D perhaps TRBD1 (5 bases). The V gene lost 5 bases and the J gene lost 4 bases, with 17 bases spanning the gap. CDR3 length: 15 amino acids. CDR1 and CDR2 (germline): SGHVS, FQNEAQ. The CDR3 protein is CASSAEEGRIYGYTF. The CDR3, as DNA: TGTGCCAGCAGCGCCGAGGAGGGACGGATCTATGGCTACACCTTC.

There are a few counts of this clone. The CDR3 coding sequence is TGCAGCGCTCACCGGGGTAACTATGGCTACACCTTC. Encoded protein: CSAHRGNYGYTF. The V and J genes are TRBV29-1 and TRBJ1-2; D call uncertain. The CDR3 loop spans 12 amino acids. From germline, CDR1 is SQVTM and CDR2 ANQGSEA. Trimming left V 7 bases short and J 1 base short, with 10 bases between.

The CDR3 here is CASSPSGRGEQYF. In DNA form, the CDR3 reads TGTGCCAGCAGTCCTAGCGGGAGGGGGGAGCAGTACTTC. The chain has TRBV27 and TRBJ2-7; TRBD2 aligns across 12 bases. Germline V gene lookup returns CDR1 MNHEY and CDR2 SMNVEV (reference sequence). The CDR3 loop spans 13 amino acids. J was trimmed by 7 bases and V by 5 bases; bases with no gene match: 3.

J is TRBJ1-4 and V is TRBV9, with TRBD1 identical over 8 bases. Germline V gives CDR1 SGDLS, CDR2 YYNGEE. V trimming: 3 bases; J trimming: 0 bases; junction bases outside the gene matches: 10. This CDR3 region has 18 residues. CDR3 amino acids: CASSARTGIGATNEKLFF. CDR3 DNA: TGTGCCAGCAGCGCCAGGACAGGGATAGGGGCAACTAATGAAAAACTGTTTTTT.

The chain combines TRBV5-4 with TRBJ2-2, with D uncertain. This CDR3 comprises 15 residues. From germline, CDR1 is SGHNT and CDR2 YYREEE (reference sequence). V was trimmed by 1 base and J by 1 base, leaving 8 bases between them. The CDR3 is CASSLKNRNTGELFF. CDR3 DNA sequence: TGTGCCAGCAGCTTGAAGAATCGGAACACCGGGGAGCTGTTTTTT.

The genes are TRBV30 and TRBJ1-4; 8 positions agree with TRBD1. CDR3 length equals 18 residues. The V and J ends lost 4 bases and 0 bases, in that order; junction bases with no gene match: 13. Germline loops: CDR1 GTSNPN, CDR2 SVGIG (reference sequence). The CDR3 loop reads CAWTPRTGIGATNEKLFF. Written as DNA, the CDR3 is TGTGCCTGGACCCCCCGGACAGGGATAGGGGCAACTAATGAAAAACTGTTTTTT.

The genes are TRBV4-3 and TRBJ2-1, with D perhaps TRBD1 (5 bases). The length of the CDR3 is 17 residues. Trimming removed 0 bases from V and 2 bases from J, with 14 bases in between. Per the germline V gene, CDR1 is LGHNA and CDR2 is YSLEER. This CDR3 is CASSQEYPGITYNEQFF. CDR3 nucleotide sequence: TGCGCCAGCAGCCAAGAATACCCAGGGATTACCTACAATGAGCAGTTCTTC.

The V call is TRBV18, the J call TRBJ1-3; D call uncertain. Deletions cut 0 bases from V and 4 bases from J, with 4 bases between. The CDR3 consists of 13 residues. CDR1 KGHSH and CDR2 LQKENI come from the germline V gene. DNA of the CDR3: TGTGCCAGCTCACCACCGAACGGAAACACCATATATTTT. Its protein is CASSPPNGNTIYF. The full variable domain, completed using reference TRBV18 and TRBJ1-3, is NAGVMQNPRHLVRRRGQEARLRCSPMKGHSHVYWYRQLPEEGLKFMVYLQKENIIDESGMPKERFSAEFPKEGPSILRIQQVVRGDSAAYFCASSPPNGNTIYFGEGSWLTVV.

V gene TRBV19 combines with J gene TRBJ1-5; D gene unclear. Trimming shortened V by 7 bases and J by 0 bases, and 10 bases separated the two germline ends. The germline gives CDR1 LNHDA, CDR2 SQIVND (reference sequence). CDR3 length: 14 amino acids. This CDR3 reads CASTIDFSNQPQHF. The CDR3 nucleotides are TGTGCCAGTACTATCGACTTTAGCAATCAGCCCCAGCATTTT. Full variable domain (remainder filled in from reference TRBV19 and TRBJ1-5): DGGITQSPKYLFRKEGQNVTLSCEQNLNHDAMYWYRQDPGQGLRLIYYSQIVNDFQKGDIAEGYSVSREKKESFPLTVTSAQKNPTAFYLCASTIDFSNQPQHFGDGTRLSIL.

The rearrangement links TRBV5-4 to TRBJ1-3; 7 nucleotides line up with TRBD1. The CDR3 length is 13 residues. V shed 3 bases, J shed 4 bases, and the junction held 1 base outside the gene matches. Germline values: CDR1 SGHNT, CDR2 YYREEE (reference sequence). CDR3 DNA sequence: TGTGCCAGCAGCTGGGGACAGGGAAACACCATATATTTT. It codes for CASSWGQGNTIYF.

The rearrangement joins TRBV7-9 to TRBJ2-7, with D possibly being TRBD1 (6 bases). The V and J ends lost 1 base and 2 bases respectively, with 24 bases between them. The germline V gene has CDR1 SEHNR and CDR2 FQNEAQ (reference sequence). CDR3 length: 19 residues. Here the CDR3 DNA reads TGTGCCAGCAGCTTAGTTCGGATAGGGGGTCCCCCGGGTCCCTACGAGCAGTACTTC. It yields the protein CASSLVRIGGPPGPYEQYF.

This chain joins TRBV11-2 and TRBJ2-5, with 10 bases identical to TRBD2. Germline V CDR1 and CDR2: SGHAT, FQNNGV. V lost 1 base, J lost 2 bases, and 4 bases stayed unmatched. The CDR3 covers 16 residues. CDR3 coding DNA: TGTGCCAGCAGCTTAGGGTTGGGACTAGCGCAAGAGACCCAGTACTTC. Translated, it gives CASSLGLGLAQETQYF.

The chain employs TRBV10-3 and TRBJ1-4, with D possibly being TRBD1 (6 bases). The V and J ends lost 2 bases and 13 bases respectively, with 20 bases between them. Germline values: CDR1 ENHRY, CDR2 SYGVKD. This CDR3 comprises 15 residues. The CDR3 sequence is CAISEGGAEASRLFF. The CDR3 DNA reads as TGTGCCATCAGTGAGGGGGGGGCGGAAGCAAGTCGACTGTTTTTT.

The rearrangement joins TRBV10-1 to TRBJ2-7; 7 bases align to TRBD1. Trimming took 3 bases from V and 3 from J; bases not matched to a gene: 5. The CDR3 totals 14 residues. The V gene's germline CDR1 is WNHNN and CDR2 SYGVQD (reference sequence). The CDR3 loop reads CASSEPGQYYEQYF. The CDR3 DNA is TGCGCCAGCAGTGAACCGGGACAGTACTACGAGCAGTACTTC.

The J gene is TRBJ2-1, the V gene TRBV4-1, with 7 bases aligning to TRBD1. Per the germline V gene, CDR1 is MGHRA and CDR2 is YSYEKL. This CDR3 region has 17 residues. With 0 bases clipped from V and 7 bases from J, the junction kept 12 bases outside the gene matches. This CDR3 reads CASSQETSGQGENEQFF. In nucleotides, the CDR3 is TGCGCCAGCAGCCAAGAAACGTCCGGGCAGGGGGAGAATGAGCAGTTCTTC.